This T cell receptor (beta chain) was identified during a study of vaccination and CD4 T cells after COVID-19 (dated by TCRdb to the early 2020s). In terms of the full investigation: The convalescent cohort included six males and four females, with two Hispanic individuals, seven Caucasians, two Asians and one multiracial person. The spike-specific CD4+ TCR repertoire was compared before and after mRNA vaccination in 10 to 11 COVID-19 convalescent patients and several infection-naive healthy vaccine recipients. Each participant got two doses of either the Pfizer-BioNTech BNT162b2 vaccine (n=8) or the Moderna mRNA-1273 vaccine (n=2). For stimulating the cultures, overlapping spike peptide pools were used, derived from SARS-CoV-2 as well as from the common cold coronaviruses HCoV-NL63, HCoV-OC43 and HCoV-229E. Post-vaccine blood samples were obtained a median of about 77 days after the second vaccine dose, with a range of about 12 to 241 days. Post-COVID blood samples were collected from convalescent patients a median of roughly 100 days after diagnosis, with a range of roughly 35 to 170 days. As controls, cultures received a CEFX viral epitope pool (the positive control), an HIV-1 Nef peptide pool (the negative control), or no peptide at all. At the TCR clonotype level, an earlier paper using these donors assessed memory CD4+ T cell crossreactivity between SARS-CoV-2 and common cold coronavirus spike proteins. Findings and caveats that apply to the study as a whole: Among the post-vaccine SARS-CoV-2-reactive clones in convalescent patients, a median 86.3% showed up only after vaccination, which suggests vaccine-specific priming. An increase in the median number of SARS-CoV-2-reactive clonotypes from approximately 21 after infection to a few dozen after vaccination was observed, but the change was not found to be significant. Of the vaccine-specific clones in convalescent patients, 304 of 307, or nearly all, reacted only to SARS-CoV-2 spike and did not cross-react with common cold coronaviruses. The study included relatively few convalescent patients and did not analyze early timepoints after natural infection.

Worth noting for this clonotype: Its antigen is still unknown. Base qualities were left out, and no much larger clone turns up one base away.

The method behind the library was PCR. At the Johns Hopkins FTIC core, DNA from the cultured CD4+ T cells underwent TCR sequencing with the Oncomine TCR Beta short-read assay. Genomic DNA was extracted from the cultured CD4+ T cells with the QIAamp micro DNA kit. Oncomine TCR Beta libraries from cultured CD4+ T cells were pooled with unique dual indexes and sequenced on an Illumina iSeq 100. The published analysis was carried out like this. Non-productive sequences were removed, and CDR3s not starting with C, not ending with F or W, or shorter than 7 amino acids were discarded. Antigen-specific clonotypes were identified using the MANAFEST web application through comparison of peptide-stimulated wells with reference and other culture wells. An FDR below 0.05, an odds ratio above 5, and a productive frequency above 0.1% in at least two of three replicate wells were required for clones to be considered positive. Clonotypes that were significantly expanded in both SARS-CoV-2 spike wells and at least one common cold coronavirus spike condition were defined as cross-reactive. CDR3 homology was assessed with Levenshtein distances (stringdist) and unrooted phylogenetic trees (ape) in R version 3.6.1. Using fastp trimming at Q25 and MiXCR clonotype assembly, TCRdb reanalyzed the public sequencing data and kept in-frame beta chains. Identical CDR3 protein sequences are pooled into one entry, listed with their most common genes and DNA. V and J calls and clone size were set by TCRdb, not the authors. The sample yields roughly 10,000 distinct CDR3 sequences; less than 45% were counted once. The leading ten clones occupy approximately 14% of the sample.

Including the terminal cysteine and phenylalanine, the CDR3 comprises 13 residues. The retained sequence is limited to the CDR3, 39 bases, with the frame set at the first base. The trim is 0 bases for V and 5 bases for J, with a gap of 7 bases between the germline ends. Reading the germline V gene gives CDR1 KGHSH and CDR2 LQKENI. This specimen's treatment or condition label, per the study, means: roughly nine-day PBMC culture with coronavirus spike peptide pools or control peptides (ViraFEST assay). CD4+ T cells from unexposed donors were collected before the COVID-19 pandemic (2011-2018). The study used the ViraFEST assay, which expanded antigen-specific T cells with peptide pools and then identified expanded clonotypes by TCR sequencing. Each well held 2.2 million or so PBMCs cultured with 9 to 10 ug/ml peptide pools in IMDM containing around 5% human AB serum and approximately 10 IU/ml IL-2. On days 3 and 7, half of the culture medium was replaced with fresh IL-2-containing medium. Once the cells had been in culture for around ten days, the EasySep CD4+ T cell isolation kit was used to isolate CD4+ T cells by negative selection. As cell numbers permitted, CD4+ T cells from unexposed donors were tested for reactivity to SARS-CoV-2 S and N and to four common cold coronavirus spike pools. Ficoll-Paque Plus gradient centrifugation was used to isolate PBMCs from whole blood, and the isolated PBMCs were then either used fresh or cryopreserved at -140C. Culture conditions were generally each tested in triplicate wells. The leukapheresis product for the unexposed donors was obtained through commercial purchase.

The sample was CD4+ T cells from blood, cultured in vitro. Recombination joined TRBV18 with TRBJ1-1, with no reliable assignment of the D segment. This TCR derives from a human donor in good health. Here is the DNA: TGTGCCAGCTCACCACCTCGGGATACTGAAGCTTTCTTT. Translation gives CASSPPRDTEAFF.